This TCR beta chain derives from a study of blood T cells in healthy people across ages. With V trimmed by 3 bases and J by 3 bases, 17 bases remained unmatched. This CDR3 is 20 amino acids long. Germline values: CDR1 LGHNA, CDR2 YSLEER. This clonotype was detected only a few times. With a J-beta primer mix and a sample-barcoded 5' primer, a second PCR ran about 7 to 11 cycles. TCRdb redid the calling of the 5' RACE reads with MiXCR, one entry per CDR3 protein. The table records 500,000 to 550,000 distinct CDR3 sequences, less than 25% of them present only once. The same specimen was also included in a second study, on T cells of mothers and their children. That paper adds: The study found slightly higher but non-significant overlap in related versus unrelated mother-child pairs.

This sequence was found in a boy younger than 18 in good health. This chain uses TRBV4-3 with TRBJ2-4; TRBD2 aligns across 10 bases. The sequenced sample consisted of blood. Written as DNA, the CDR3 is TGCGCCAGCAGCCAGGGGGAGGGTAGCGGGAGGCCGGAAGGCAAAAACATTCAGTACTTC. Amino acid sequence: CASSQGEGSGRPEGKNIQYF.